One sample yielded the 20 T cell receptor beta chains listed below, sequenced in a study of monozygotic twins with inflammatory bowel disease. TCRdb re-called the 5' RACE reads and gives one entry per CDR3 protein, without DNA. This listing includes 400,000 to 500,000 distinct CDR3 sequences. Sequencing was done on a sample of blood. All receptors come from a human donor with ulcerative colitis or Crohn's disease, or a healthy co-twin of an affected twin (not recorded which).

This chain connects TRBV30 to TRBJ1-4; TCRdb's assignment of TRBD1 cannot be checked, as there is no DNA. This CDR3 contains 13 residues. The germline gives CDR1 GTSNPN, CDR2 SVGIG (reference sequence). The chain's CDR3 is CAWSVPGREKLFF.

The gene calls are TRBV7-2 and TRBJ2-3; TCRdb returns TRBD2, unconfirmable since there is no DNA. Germline-derived CDR1 and CDR2 are SGHTA and FQGNSA. This CDR3 is built from 14 residues. CDR3 amino acids: CASSPSGYTDTQYF.

V and J are TRBV7-2 and TRBJ1-2; as DNA is missing, the TRBD1 call by TCRdb cannot be tested. The CDR3 runs 18 residues. Germline loops: CDR1 SGHTA, CDR2 FQGNSA. CDR3 residues: CASSLGPFFAGTGNGYTF. Full variable domain (remainder filled in from reference TRBV7-2 and TRBJ1-2): GAGVSQSPSNKVTEKGKDVELRCDPISGHTALYWYRQSLGQGLEFLIYFQGNSAPDKSGLPSDRFSAERTGGSVSTLTIQRTQQEDSAVYLCASSLGPFFAGTGNGYTFGSGTRLTVV.

The chain links TRBV20-1 to TRBJ1-1; the D call from TCRdb, TRBD1, cannot be confirmed without DNA. The CDR3 has 15 residues. Germline values: CDR1 DFQATT, CDR2 SNEGSKA (reference sequence). Here the CDR3 reads CSALFTGSMNTEAFF.

This chain connects TRBV7-2 to TRBJ1-2; as DNA is missing, the TRBD1 call by TCRdb cannot be tested. This CDR3 spans 15 amino acids. CDR1 and CDR2 (germline): SGHTA, FQGNSA. CDR3 protein: CASSPWTRSNYGYTF. Full variable domain (outside the CDR3, taken from reference TRBV7-2 and TRBJ1-2): GAGVSQSPSNKVTEKGKDVELRCDPISGHTALYWYRQSLGQGLEFLIYFQGNSAPDKSGLPSDRFSAERTGGSVSTLTIQRTQQEDSAVYLCASSPWTRSNYGYTFGSGTRLTVV.

V and J are TRBV6-1 and TRBJ2-7; the D call of TRBD1 rests on TCRdb alone, since no DNA is present to check it. The CDR3 runs to 14 residues. Germline V gives CDR1 MNHNS, CDR2 SASEGT. The CDR3 protein is CASRTPTGAREQYF.

V is TRBV3-1 and J is TRBJ1-5; checking the TCRdb D call of TRBD1 is not possible without DNA. The CDR3 loop spans 14 amino acids. CDR1 is LGHDT, CDR2 YNNKEL, per germline (reference sequence). The CDR3 here is CASSQTGTNQPQHF.

The chain carries TRBV5-1 and TRBJ2-2. Germline-derived CDR1 and CDR2 are SGHRS and YFSETQ. This CDR3 is 15 amino acids long. The CDR3 sequence is CASSSAVANTGELFF.

V usage is TRBV29-1 and J usage is TRBJ2-3; the TCRdb D gene call, TRBD1, has no DNA to confirm it. The CDR3 runs 16 residues. The germline V gene has CDR1 SQVTM and CDR2 ANQGSEA. The CDR3: CSVQGRGGGPTDTQYF.

This chain uses TRBV29-1 with TRBJ2-3; TCRdb gives TRBD1 as the D gene, but with no DNA this cannot be confirmed. Germline lookup yields CDR1 SQVTM and CDR2 ANQGSEA. The CDR3 length is 14 residues. The CDR3 loop reads CSVARDSPTDTQYF.

This chain connects TRBV5-1 to TRBJ2-1; TCRdb gives TRBD2 as the D gene, but with no DNA this cannot be confirmed. Germline V gives CDR1 SGHRS, CDR2 YFSETQ. The CDR3 has 16 amino acids. CDR3 in amino acids: CASNKEAGPLYNEQFF.

The rearrangement joins TRBV6-5 to TRBJ2-2; with no DNA, the TCRdb D assignment of TRBD2 cannot be verified. The length of the CDR3 is 15 residues. Per the germline V gene, CDR1 is MNHEY and CDR2 is SVGAGI. The CDR3 sequence is CASSLLAGRTGELFF.

The chain employs TRBV7-9 and TRBJ2-2. The CDR3 has 15 amino acids. Germline V gives CDR1 SEHNR, CDR2 FQNEAQ (reference sequence). CDR3 sequence reads: CASRSANIYTGELFF.

The rearrangement joins TRBV9 to TRBJ2-3; TCRdb calls TRBD2, which cannot be checked without DNA. The V gene's germline CDR1 is SGDLS and CDR2 YYNGEE. The CDR3 has 18 residues. The CDR3 reads CASSPPIGREAHTDTQYF.

This chain links TRBV7-2 with TRBJ2-7. Germline lookup yields CDR1 SGHTA and CDR2 FQGNSA. The CDR3 contains 14 residues. CDR3 sequence reads: CASSLAGLSYEQYF.

The CDR3 is CASSPQGLNYNEQFF. The chain links TRBV18 to TRBJ2-1; no DNA is available, so the TRBD2 call from TCRdb remains unchecked. The CDR3 loop spans 15 amino acids. CDR1 and CDR2 from the germline V gene are KGHSH and LQKENI.

The rearrangement links TRBV5-1 to TRBJ2-3; with no DNA, the TCRdb D assignment of TRBD2 cannot be verified. The CDR3 spans 15 residues. Germline V gives CDR1 SGHRS, CDR2 YFSETQ. CDR3 amino acids: CASSSGTSATDTQYF.

The CDR3: CASSLATSGRAINEQFF. The chain has TRBV7-8 and TRBJ2-1; TCRdb selects TRBD2, and the lack of DNA leaves this call unchecked. CDR1 SGHVS and CDR2 FQNEAQ come from the germline V gene. The CDR3 is made up of 17 amino acids. Full variable domain (missing parts from reference TRBV7-8 and TRBJ2-1): GAGVSQSPRYKVAKRGQDVALRCDPISGHVSLFWYQQALGQGPEFLTYFQNEAQLDKSGLPSDRFFAERPEGSVSTLKIQRTQQEDSAVYLCASSLATSGRAINEQFFGPGTRLTVL.

V gene TRBV5-1 combines with J gene TRBJ2-2; the D call from TCRdb, TRBD1, cannot be confirmed without DNA. The CDR3 totals 18 residues. Germline V gives CDR1 SGHRS, CDR2 YFSETQ. The CDR3 loop reads CASSLYGIFGQGTGELFF.

The chain has TRBV29-1 and TRBJ1-3. This CDR3 is 13 amino acids long. In germline, CDR1 is SQVTM, CDR2 ANQGSEA. CDR3 region: CSVLLISGNTIYF. The whole variable domain, remainder taken from reference TRBV29-1 and TRBJ1-3, is SAVISQKPSRDICQRGTSLTIQCQVDSQVTMMFWYRQQPGQSLTLIATANQGSEATYESGFVIDKFPISRPNLTFSTLTVSNMSPEDSSIYLCSVLLISGNTIYFGEGSWLTVV.